This paragraph covers one T cell receptor beta chain sequence. The antigen remains unidentified. Treatment defined: roughly 10-day PBMC culture with coronavirus spike peptide pools or control peptides (ViraFEST assay). CD4+ T cells that had been cultured provided DNA sequenced with the Oncomine TCR Beta short-read assay. Each CDR3 protein gets one entry after TCRdb re-called the PCR reads with MiXCR. This table has fewer than 13,000 distinct CDR3 sequences, almost 65% appearing once. The CDR3 loop spans 15 amino acids. V shed 5 bases, J shed 7 bases, and the junction held 13 bases outside the gene matches. CDR1 is MNHEY and CDR2 is SVGEGT in the germline V gene. This entry comes from a study of vaccination and CD4 T cells after COVID-19.

The clonotype comes from a human donor who had recovered from COVID-19. Sequenced input: CD4+ T cells from blood, cultured in vitro. The chain joins TRBV6-2 or TRBV6-3 to TRBJ2-7; 8 bases line up with TRBD1. The CDR3: CASSPTPGGGREQYF. CDR3 in DNA: TGTGCCAGCAGTCCCACCCCAGGGGGCGGAAGGGAGCAGTACTTC.